A selection of T cell receptor beta chains follows, all from one sample in a study of control samples from healthy donors and cancer patients. The table came from immunoSEQ multiplex PCR; TCRdb's copy has only in-frame clones and leaves some out. Here the sample table reports about 190,000 clones. The sample was blood. The receptor set was obtained from a woman under 40 in good health. The CDR3 runs from the conserved cysteine through the conserved F or W. Fields, in order: J gene, D gene, V gene, CDR3 protein, CDR3 DNA. A D gene is named only where the DNA matches it firmly.

j_gene: TRBJ2-1
d_gene: .
v_gene: TRBV3-1/TRBV3-2
CDR3aa: CASSQEEWEDEQFF
CDR3nt: TGTGCCAGCAGCCAAGAAGAGTGGGAGGATGAGCAGTTCTTC

j_gene: TRBJ1-1
d_gene: .
v_gene: TRBV7-6
CDR3aa: CASSPLREIPPAFF
CDR3nt: TGTGCCAGCAGCCCACTCAGGGAGATCCCACCAGCTTTCTTT

j_gene: TRBJ2-3
d_gene: TRBD2
v_gene: TRBV18
CDR3aa: CASSLSGTRGRADTQYF
CDR3nt: TGTGCCAGCTCACTCTCTGGGACTAGAGGGCGCGCAGATACGCAGTATTTT

j_gene: TRBJ1-1
d_gene: .
v_gene: TRBV7-8
CDR3aa: CASSLLGPKGDAFF
CDR3nt: TGTGCCAGCAGCTTATTAGGGCCTAAGGGGGATGCTTTCTTT

j_gene: TRBJ1-5
d_gene: .
v_gene: TRBV27
CDR3aa: CASSLSGRGTYFSNQPQHF
CDR3nt: TGTGCCAGCAGTTTAAGTGGGAGGGGGACATACTTTAGCAATCAGCCCCAGCATTTT

j_gene: TRBJ2-4
d_gene: TRBD1
v_gene: TRBV2
CDR3aa: CASSPDMTGPLGIQYF
CDR3nt: TGTGCCAGCAGTCCCGATATGACAGGGCCCCTCGGCATTCAGTACTTC

j_gene: TRBJ2-7
d_gene: .
v_gene: TRBV18
CDR3aa: CASSPPTSYEQYF
CDR3nt: TGTGCCAGCTCACCACCGACCTCCTACGAGCAGTACTTC

j_gene: TRBJ1-5
d_gene: TRBD1
v_gene: TRBV6-5
CDR3aa: CASRSYGTGDQPQHF
CDR3nt: TGTGCCAGCAGATCCTATGGGACAGGGGACCAGCCCCAGCATTTT

j_gene: TRBJ1-2
d_gene: .
v_gene: TRBV15
CDR3aa: CATSRVWSGTQGYTF
CDR3nt: TGTGCCACCAGCAGAGTATGGTCCGGGACACAAGGCTACACCTTC

j_gene: TRBJ1-4
d_gene: TRBD1
v_gene: TRBV28
CDR3aa: CASRGQANEKLFF
CDR3nt: TGTGCCAGCAGAGGACAGGCTAATGAAAAACTGTTTTTT

j_gene: TRBJ1-2
d_gene: .
v_gene: TRBV7-9
CDR3aa: CASSLGTQGIYGYTF
CDR3nt: TGTGCCAGCAGCTTAGGCACACAGGGAATCTATGGCTACACCTTC

j_gene: TRBJ1-1
d_gene: .
v_gene: TRBV7-2
CDR3aa: CASSLVGWRVAFF
CDR3nt: TGTGCCAGCAGCTTAGTGGGGTGGAGGGTGGCTTTCTTT

j_gene: TRBJ2-1
d_gene: .
v_gene: TRBV4-1
CDR3aa: CASSQEVAGARGEQFF
CDR3nt: TGCGCCAGCAGCCAAGAAGTTGCGGGGGCTAGGGGTGAGCAGTTCTTC

j_gene: TRBJ1-6
d_gene: .
v_gene: TRBV15
CDR3aa: CATSRDQVQPLHF
CDR3nt: TGTGCCACCAGCAGAGATCAAGTCCAACCCCTCCACTTT

j_gene: TRBJ2-1
d_gene: TRBD2
v_gene: TRBV5-1
CDR3aa: CASSSGTSFYNEQFF
CDR3nt: TGCGCCAGCAGTTCCGGGACTAGCTTCTACAATGAGCAGTTCTTC

j_gene: TRBJ2-2
d_gene: TRBD2
v_gene: TRBV7-9
CDR3aa: CASSLRGTSETGRELFF
CDR3nt: TGTGCCAGCAGCTTACGGGGGACTAGCGAAACCGGGAGGGAGCTGTTTTTT

j_gene: TRBJ1-3
d_gene: TRBD1
v_gene: TRBV9
CDR3aa: CASSVGQGTGNTIYF
CDR3nt: TGTGCCAGCAGCGTAGGACAGGGGACCGGAAACACCATATATTTT

j_gene: TRBJ2-3
d_gene: .
v_gene: TRBV9
CDR3aa: CASSLQGTDTQYF
CDR3nt: TGTGCCAGCAGCTTACAGGGCACAGATACGCAGTATTTT

j_gene: TRBJ2-7
d_gene: TRBD1
v_gene: TRBV28
CDR3aa: CASSLRGDRDLKSFYEQYF
CDR3nt: TGTGCCAGCAGTTTAAGGGGGGACAGGGACCTAAAATCTTTCTACGAGCAGTACTTC

j_gene: TRBJ2-5
d_gene: .
v_gene: TRBV12-3/TRBV12-4
CDR3aa: CASTLGGRGTQYF
CDR3nt: TGTGCCAGCACCCTCGGGGGGCGGGGGACCCAGTACTTC

j_gene: TRBJ1-1
d_gene: .
v_gene: TRBV3-1/TRBV3-2
CDR3aa: CASSRNRDGAFF
CDR3nt: TGTGCCAGCAGCCGGAATCGGGACGGTGCTTTCTTT

j_gene: TRBJ1-1
d_gene: .
v_gene: TRBV28
CDR3aa: CASSHPEDEAFF
CDR3nt: TGTGCCAGCAGTCACCCAGAGGACGAAGCTTTCTTT

j_gene: TRBJ2-1
d_gene: TRBD2
v_gene: TRBV4-2
CDR3aa: CASSQEGGYDNEQFF
CDR3nt: TGTGCCAGCAGCCAAGAGGGGGGGTACGACAATGAGCAGTTCTTC

j_gene: TRBJ2-5
d_gene: .
v_gene: TRBV5-1
CDR3aa: CASSLVAGGTQETQYF
CDR3nt: TGCGCCAGCAGCTTGGTTGCAGGGGGGACTCAAGAGACCCAGTACTTC

j_gene: TRBJ1-5
d_gene: .
v_gene: TRBV6-6
CDR3aa: CASSYTDGDNQPQHF
CDR3nt: TGTGCCAGCAGTTACACGGACGGAGACAATCAGCCCCAGCATTTT

j_gene: TRBJ2-7
d_gene: .
v_gene: TRBV5-1
CDR3aa: CASSPRRGVEQYF
CDR3nt: TGCGCCAGCAGCCCCAGGAGGGGGGTCGAGCAGTACTTC

j_gene: TRBJ2-7
d_gene: .
v_gene: TRBV6-5
CDR3aa: CASSYGPNYEQYF
CDR3nt: TGTGCCAGCAGTTACGGGCCAAACTACGAGCAGTACTTC

j_gene: TRBJ2-5
d_gene: TRBD2
v_gene: TRBV14
CDR3aa: CASSQHLAGQETQYF
CDR3nt: TGTGCCAGCAGCCAGCACCTAGCGGGCCAAGAGACCCAGTACTTC

j_gene: TRBJ1-1
d_gene: .
v_gene: TRBV12-3/TRBV12-4
CDR3aa: CASSLYRGTEAFF
CDR3nt: TGTGCCAGCAGTTTATATCGGGGGACTGAAGCTTTCTTT

j_gene: TRBJ1-1
d_gene: .
v_gene: TRBV5-4
CDR3aa: CASSLDGWWAEAFF
CDR3nt: TGTGCCAGCAGCTTGGATGGGTGGTGGGCTGAAGCTTTCTTT

j_gene: TRBJ1-1
d_gene: .
v_gene: TRBV7-9
CDR3aa: CASSLAVLAEAFF
CDR3nt: TGTGCCAGCAGCTTAGCGGTATTGGCTGAAGCTTTCTTT

j_gene: TRBJ1-1
d_gene: .
v_gene: TRBV9
CDR3aa: CASSVVGGPTEAFF
CDR3nt: TGTGCCAGCAGCGTAGTCGGTGGGCCGACTGAAGCTTTCTTT

j_gene: TRBJ1-4
d_gene: TRBD1
v_gene: TRBV18
CDR3aa: CASSPRGQAYEKLFF
CDR3nt: TGTGCCAGCTCACCACGAGGACAGGCCTATGAAAAACTGTTTTTT

j_gene: TRBJ1-5
d_gene: .
v_gene: TRBV16
CDR3aa: CASSIGRDRQPQHF
CDR3nt: TGTGCCAGCAGCATAGGGAGGGACCGTCAGCCCCAGCATTTT

j_gene: TRBJ1-5
d_gene: .
v_gene: TRBV30
CDR3aa: CAWSAGLNSNQPQHF
CDR3nt: TGTGCCTGGAGTGCCGGCCTAAATAGCAATCAGCCCCAGCATTTT

j_gene: TRBJ1-3
d_gene: .
v_gene: TRBV2
CDR3aa: CASSDEDSLLSGNTIYF
CDR3nt: TGTGCCAGCAGTGATGAAGACAGTCTTCTCTCTGGAAACACCATATATTTT

j_gene: TRBJ1-4
d_gene: TRBD1
v_gene: TRBV24-1
CDR3aa: CATSDPGQGATNEKLFF
CDR3nt: TGTGCCACCAGTGACCCTGGACAGGGGGCAACTAATGAAAAACTGTTTTTT

j_gene: TRBJ2-7
d_gene: .
v_gene: TRBV7-2
CDR3aa: CASRFSRRASTYEQYF
CDR3nt: TGTGCCAGCAGATTTAGTCGCAGGGCCAGTACCTACGAGCAGTACTTC

j_gene: TRBJ1-4
d_gene: .
v_gene: TRBV28
CDR3aa: CASSLSPTLATNEKLFF
CDR3nt: TGTGCCAGCAGTTTATCCCCGACCCTAGCAACTAATGAAAAACTGTTTTTT

j_gene: TRBJ1-2
d_gene: .
v_gene: TRBV12-5
CDR3aa: CASGFWENYGYTF
CDR3nt: TGTGCTAGTGGTTTTTGGGAAAACTATGGCTACACCTTC

j_gene: TRBJ1-4
d_gene: .
v_gene: TRBV28
CDR3aa: CASSLLGRGKGLFF
CDR3nt: TGTGCCAGCAGTTTATTAGGCAGGGGAAAAGGACTGTTTTTT

j_gene: TRBJ1-1
d_gene: .
v_gene: TRBV28
CDR3aa: CASSLNNLNTEAFF
CDR3nt: TGTGCCAGCAGCCTCAATAACCTGAACACTGAAGCTTTCTTT

j_gene: TRBJ1-4
d_gene: .
v_gene: TRBV3-1/TRBV3-2
CDR3aa: CASSQELSAVEKLFF
CDR3nt: TGTGCCAGCAGCCAAGAATTATCGGCAGTTGAAAAACTGTTTTTT

j_gene: TRBJ2-7
d_gene: .
v_gene: TRBV6-4
CDR3aa: CASSDLATGGPYEQYF
CDR3nt: TGTGCCAGCAGTGATTTGGCAACGGGGGGCCCCTACGAGCAGTACTTC

j_gene: TRBJ2-6
d_gene: .
v_gene: TRBV27
CDR3aa: CASRLQGTGANVLTF
CDR3nt: TGTGCCAGCAGACTACAGGGCACTGGGGCCAACGTCCTGACTTTC

j_gene: TRBJ1-1
d_gene: .
v_gene: TRBV6-1
CDR3aa: CASSEGSTGATEAFF
CDR3nt: TGTGCCAGCAGTGAAGGAAGTACGGGGGCAACTGAAGCTTTCTTT

j_gene: TRBJ1-3
d_gene: .
v_gene: TRBV3-1/TRBV3-2
CDR3aa: CASSPLSGNTIYF
CDR3nt: TGTGCCAGCAGCCCCCTAAGTGGAAACACCATATATTTT

j_gene: TRBJ1-5
d_gene: .
v_gene: TRBV28
CDR3aa: CASSLIGRSNQPQHF
CDR3nt: TGTGCCAGCAGTTTGATAGGGAGAAGCAATCAGCCCCAGCATTTT